A single sample gave rise to the 5 T cell receptor beta chains below, sequenced in a study of blood T cell repertoires in COVID-19. Measured with immunoSEQ multiplex PCR; TCRdb has only the in-frame clones, and not every one. The sample has over 150,000 clones, more than 80% seen once; the top ten hold under 8%. Sequenced sample: PBMCs or T cells enriched from blood (not recorded which). Every receptor here comes from a man aged 35-49 years who had recovered from COVID-19.

J is TRBJ2-3 and V is TRBV20-1, with 7 positions matching TRBD2. This CDR3 has 10 amino acids. J lost 14 bases, V lost 6 bases, and 8 bases had no gene match. Per the germline V gene, CDR1 is DFQATT and CDR2 is SNEGSKA (reference sequence). The CDR3 loop is CSAAREGSYF. The DNA for the CDR3 is TGCAGTGCCGCCAGGGAGGGATCGTATTTT.

The rearrangement uses TRBV30 and TRBJ2-1; 14 bases fit TRBD2. CDR1 is GTSNPN, CDR2 SVGIG, per germline (reference sequence). V gave up 4 bases and J gave up 6 bases; unmatched junction bases: 8. The CDR3 runs 16 residues. As DNA, the CDR3 is TGTGCCTGGATGTCCGGGACTAGCGGGAGTGGCAATGAGCAGTTCTTC. Its protein product is CAWMSGTSGSGNEQFF.

CDR3 residues: CASSPGRERLFNEQFF. The CDR3 coding sequence is TGTGCCAGTAGTCCCGGCCGGGAACGACTTTTCAATGAGCAGTTCTTC. This chain connects TRBV19 to TRBJ2-1; D might be TRBD2 (5 bases). CDR1 and CDR2 (germline): LNHDA, SQIVND (reference sequence). The germline V and J ends were trimmed by 5 bases and 6 bases, with 20 bases remaining between them. The length of the CDR3 is 16 residues.

This clone was observed at least ten times. The chain combines TRBV27 with TRBJ2-1; maybe TRBD2 (7 bases). This CDR3 contains 18 residues. Germline lookup yields CDR1 MNHEY and CDR2 SMNVEV (reference sequence). With 3 bases removed from V and 3 bases from J, the gap between germline ends came to 21 bases. The CDR3, as DNA: TGTGCCAGCAGTTTGGGCCAGCACCATAGGGGGGGCTACAATGAGCAGTTCTTC. Protein sequence: CASSLGQHHRGGYNEQFF.

The gene calls are TRBV28 and TRBJ1-5; a weak D match, TRBD1 (5 bases). Germline-derived CDR1 and CDR2 are MDHEN and SYDVKM. Deletions cut 6 bases from V and 4 bases from J, with 13 bases between. CDR3 size: 14 residues. The DNA for the CDR3 is TGTGCCAGCAGCACCACGGGGGTGAATCAGCCCCAGCATTTT. The encoded protein is CASSTTGVNQPQHF.